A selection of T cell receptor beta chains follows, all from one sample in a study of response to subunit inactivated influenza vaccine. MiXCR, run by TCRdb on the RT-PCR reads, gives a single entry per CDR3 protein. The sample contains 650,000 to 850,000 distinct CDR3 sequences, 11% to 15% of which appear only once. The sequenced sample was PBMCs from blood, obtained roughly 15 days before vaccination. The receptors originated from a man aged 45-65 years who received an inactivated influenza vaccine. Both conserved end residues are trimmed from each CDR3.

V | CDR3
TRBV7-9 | ASSLGQANEKLF
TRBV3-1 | ASSRDRRGNTIY
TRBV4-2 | ASSFGELF
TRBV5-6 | ASSLEGGGHPRVDTQY
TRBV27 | ASGYLSGRIDTQY
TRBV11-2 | ASSQQAYEQY
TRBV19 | ASRTRQGRHGELF
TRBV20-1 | SAGTFNEQF
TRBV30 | AWSSSGSITGELF
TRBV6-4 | ASSDLGQNYEQY
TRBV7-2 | ASSTGRGEKLF
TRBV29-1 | SVRAEGDAEAF
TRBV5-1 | ASSVGQGAPTEAF
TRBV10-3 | AILGGGNTIY
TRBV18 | ASSPQTGGRTDTQY
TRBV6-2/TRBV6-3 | ASSYPQVFSYEQY
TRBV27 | ASKELAGVGDEQF
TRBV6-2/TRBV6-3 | ASRGTGEETQY
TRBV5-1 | ASSISGGTTDTQY
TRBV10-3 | AISAASGGPDTQY
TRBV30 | AWSVPSLNTGELF
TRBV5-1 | ASSLFGLGGRADTQY
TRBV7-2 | ASSQKLAPGTDTQY
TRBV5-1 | ASRPDRSYEQY
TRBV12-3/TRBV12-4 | ASSLNDNSPLH
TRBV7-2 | ASSLTSAGAQY
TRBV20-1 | SASPTLLTGGSYEQY
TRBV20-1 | SASAGGDTYEQY
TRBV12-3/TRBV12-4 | ASSLRDSGANVLT
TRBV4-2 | ASSQRDGQDEQY
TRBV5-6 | ASSFLVTLTSGVGNEQF
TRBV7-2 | ASSLPKAETQY
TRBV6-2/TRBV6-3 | ASRPGRLINSPLH
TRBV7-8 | ASSLEVFLSEQY
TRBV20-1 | SAGLAGGPETQY
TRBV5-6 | ASSTGLYNEQF
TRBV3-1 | ASSQDPGQPNTGELF
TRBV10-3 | AIRGTGKDEQF
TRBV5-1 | ASSLELAGANEQF
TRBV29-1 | SVAMANYGYT
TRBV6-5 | ASSYSSGGVYEQY
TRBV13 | ASSLTRSGELF
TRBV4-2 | ASSQAGGRGSYNEQF
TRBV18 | ASSPTLGEKLF
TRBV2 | ASKPWTQNSPLH
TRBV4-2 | ASSQEGRPSYNEQF
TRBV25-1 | ASSDPRGGNSPLH
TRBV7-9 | ASSLGGSGSNTEAF
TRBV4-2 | ASSLLAGETSYEQY
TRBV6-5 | ASSYSTGSSYNEQF
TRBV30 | AWSVLANTGELF
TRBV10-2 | ASRLTGVANQPQH
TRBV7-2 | ASSLYRDEAF
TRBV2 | ASSELGYTEAF
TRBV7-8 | ASSLEGVSTGYNEQF
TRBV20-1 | SALGHSSSYEQY
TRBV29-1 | SGRSTGELF
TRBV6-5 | ASSYSTSGGEQF
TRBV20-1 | SARAAGTDYGYT
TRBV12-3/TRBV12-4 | ASSLASGSSLGTNSPLH